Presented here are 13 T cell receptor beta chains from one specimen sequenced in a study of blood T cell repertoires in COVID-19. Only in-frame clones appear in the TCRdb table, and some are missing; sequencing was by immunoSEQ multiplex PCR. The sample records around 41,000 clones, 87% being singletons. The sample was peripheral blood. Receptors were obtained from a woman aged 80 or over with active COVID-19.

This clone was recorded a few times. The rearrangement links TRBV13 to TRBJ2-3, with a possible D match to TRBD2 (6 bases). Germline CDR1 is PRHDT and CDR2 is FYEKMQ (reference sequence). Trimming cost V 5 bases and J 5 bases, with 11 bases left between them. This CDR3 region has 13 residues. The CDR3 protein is CASSLGGLDTQYF. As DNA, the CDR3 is TGTGCCAGCAGCCTGGGGGGTCTAGATACGCAGTATTTT.

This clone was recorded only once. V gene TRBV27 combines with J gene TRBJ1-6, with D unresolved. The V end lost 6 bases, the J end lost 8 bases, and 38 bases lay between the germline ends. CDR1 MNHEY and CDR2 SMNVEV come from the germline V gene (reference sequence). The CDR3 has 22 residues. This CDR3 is CASSPSPVGSLIFNAVHSPLHF. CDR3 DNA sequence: TGTGCCAGCAGCCCCAGCCCGGTAGGCAGTTTAATATTCAATGCGGTGCATTCACCCCTCCACTTT.

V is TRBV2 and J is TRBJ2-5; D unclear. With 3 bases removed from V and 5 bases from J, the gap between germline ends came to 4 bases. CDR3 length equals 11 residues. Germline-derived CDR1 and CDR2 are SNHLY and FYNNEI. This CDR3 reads CASSEEETQYF. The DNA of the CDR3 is TGTGCCAGCAGTGAGGAGGAGACCCAGTACTTC.

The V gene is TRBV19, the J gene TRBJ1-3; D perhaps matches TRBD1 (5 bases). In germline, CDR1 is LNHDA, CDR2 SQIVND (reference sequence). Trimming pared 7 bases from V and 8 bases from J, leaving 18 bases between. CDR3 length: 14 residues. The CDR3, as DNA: TGTGCCAGTACCCCCCCGGGGGTAGGCCACACCATATATTTT. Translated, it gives CASTPPGVGHTIYF.

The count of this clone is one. As DNA, the CDR3 is TGTGCCAGCAGCCCGACACTTCTAGCGGGGAGGACCGGGGAGCTGTTTTTT. Amino acid sequence: CASSPTLLAGRTGELFF. The rearrangement uses TRBV7-2 and TRBJ2-2; 9 bases align to TRBD2. The V segment lost 5 bases and the J segment 5 bases; nucleotides outside the gene matches: 12. Germline V gene data show CDR1 as SGHTA and CDR2 as FQGNSA. The CDR3 totals 17 residues.

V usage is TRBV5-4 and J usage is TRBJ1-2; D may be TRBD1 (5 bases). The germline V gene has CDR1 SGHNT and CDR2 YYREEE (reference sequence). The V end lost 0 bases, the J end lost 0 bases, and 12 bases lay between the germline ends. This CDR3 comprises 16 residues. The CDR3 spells CASSLAVGGSNYGYTF. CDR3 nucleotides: TGTGCCAGCAGCTTGGCCGTGGGGGGGTCTAACTATGGCTACACCTTC.

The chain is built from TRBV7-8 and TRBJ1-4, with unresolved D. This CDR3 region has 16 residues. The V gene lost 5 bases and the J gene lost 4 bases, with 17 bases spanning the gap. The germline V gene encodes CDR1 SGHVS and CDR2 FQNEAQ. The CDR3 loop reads CASSTRRGENNEKLFF. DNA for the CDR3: TGTGCCAGCAGCACCCGACGCGGCGAGAATAATGAAAAACTGTTTTTT.

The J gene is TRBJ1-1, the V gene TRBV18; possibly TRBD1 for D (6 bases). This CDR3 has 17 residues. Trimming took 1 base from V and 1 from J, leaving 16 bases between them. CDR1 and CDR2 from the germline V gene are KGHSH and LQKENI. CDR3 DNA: TGTGCCAGCTCACCACTCCCGGGGGGCTTAGAGAACACTGAAGCTTTCTTT. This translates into CASSPLPGGLENTEAFF. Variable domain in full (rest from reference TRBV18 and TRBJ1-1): NAGVMQNPRHLVRRRGQEARLRCSPMKGHSHVYWYRQLPEEGLKFMVYLQKENIIDESGMPKERFSAEFPKEGPSILRIQQVVRGDSAAYFCASSPLPGGLENTEAFFGQGTRLTVV.

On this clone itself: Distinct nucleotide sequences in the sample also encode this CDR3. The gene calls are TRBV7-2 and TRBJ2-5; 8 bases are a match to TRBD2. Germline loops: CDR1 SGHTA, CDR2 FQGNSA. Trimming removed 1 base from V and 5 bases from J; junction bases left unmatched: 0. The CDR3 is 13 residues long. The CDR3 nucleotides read TGTGCCAGCAGCTTAGGCGGGGGGGAGACCCAGTACTTC. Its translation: CASSLGGGETQYF.

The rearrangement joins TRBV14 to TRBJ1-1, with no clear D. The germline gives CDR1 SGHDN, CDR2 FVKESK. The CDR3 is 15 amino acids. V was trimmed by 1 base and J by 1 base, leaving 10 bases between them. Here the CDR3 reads CASSQGPRGNTEAFF. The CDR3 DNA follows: TGTGCCAGCAGCCAAGGTCCAAGAGGGAACACTGAAGCTTTCTTT.

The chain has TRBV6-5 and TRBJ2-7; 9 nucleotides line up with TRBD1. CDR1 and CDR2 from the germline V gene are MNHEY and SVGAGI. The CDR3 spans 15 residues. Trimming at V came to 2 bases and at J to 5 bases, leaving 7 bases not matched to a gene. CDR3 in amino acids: CASSYTWDRVNEQYF. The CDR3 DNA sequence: TGTGCCAGCAGTTACACATGGGACAGGGTCAACGAGCAGTACTTC.

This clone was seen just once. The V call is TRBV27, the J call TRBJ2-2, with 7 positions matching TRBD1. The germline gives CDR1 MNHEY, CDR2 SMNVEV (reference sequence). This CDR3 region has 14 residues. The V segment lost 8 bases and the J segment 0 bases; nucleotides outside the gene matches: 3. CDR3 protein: CASRDRANTGELFF. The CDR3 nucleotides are TGTGCCAGCCGTGACAGGGCGAACACCGGGGAGCTGTTTTTT.

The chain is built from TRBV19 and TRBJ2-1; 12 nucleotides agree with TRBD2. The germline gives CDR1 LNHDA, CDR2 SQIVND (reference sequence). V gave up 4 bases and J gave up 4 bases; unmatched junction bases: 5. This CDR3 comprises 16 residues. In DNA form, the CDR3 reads TGTGCCAGTAGTAAAACTAGCGGGGGGTATTACAATGAGCAGTTCTTC. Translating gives CASSKTSGGYYNEQFF.